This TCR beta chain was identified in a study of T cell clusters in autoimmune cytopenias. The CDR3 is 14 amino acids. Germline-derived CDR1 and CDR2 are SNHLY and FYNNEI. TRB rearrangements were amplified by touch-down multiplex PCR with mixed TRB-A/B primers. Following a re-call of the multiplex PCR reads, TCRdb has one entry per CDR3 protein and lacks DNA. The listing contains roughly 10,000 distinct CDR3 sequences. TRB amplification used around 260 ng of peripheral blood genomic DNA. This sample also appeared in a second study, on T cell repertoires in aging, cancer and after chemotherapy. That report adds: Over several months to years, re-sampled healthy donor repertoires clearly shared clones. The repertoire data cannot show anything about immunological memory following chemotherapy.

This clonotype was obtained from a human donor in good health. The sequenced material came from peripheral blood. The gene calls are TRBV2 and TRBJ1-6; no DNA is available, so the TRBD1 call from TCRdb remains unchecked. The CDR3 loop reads CASSRGQKASPLHF.